Included here is one T cell receptor beta chain sequence, with context. Its antigen is currently unknown. This entry belongs to a study of T cells expressing NK-cell markers. For the study at large: The sequencing cohort of eight donors included seven HCMV-seropositive individuals and one seronegative individual.

Using the 5' RACE reads, TCRdb records one entry per CDR3 protein without DNA. The repertoire table contains 250,000 to 300,000 distinct CDR3 sequences. Findings and caveats of the study: A handful of donors had dominant NKG2C+ clonotypes that comprised about 1.0-7.5% of their CD8+ T cells. No clear determination of HCMV specificity was made for expanded NKG2C+ T cell clones.

Germline loops: CDR1 SQVTM, CDR2 ANQGSEA. CDR3 length: 16 residues. Specimen: blood T cells: a sorted CD56 or NKG2C T cell subset, CD4+ or CD8+ T cells, or bulk PBMC T cells (not recorded which). This chain connects TRBV29-1 to TRBJ2-6; TCRdb proposes TRBD1, but this gene call is untestable without DNA. This sequence originates from a young man in good health. CDR3 protein: CSVLGTGGSGANVLTF.